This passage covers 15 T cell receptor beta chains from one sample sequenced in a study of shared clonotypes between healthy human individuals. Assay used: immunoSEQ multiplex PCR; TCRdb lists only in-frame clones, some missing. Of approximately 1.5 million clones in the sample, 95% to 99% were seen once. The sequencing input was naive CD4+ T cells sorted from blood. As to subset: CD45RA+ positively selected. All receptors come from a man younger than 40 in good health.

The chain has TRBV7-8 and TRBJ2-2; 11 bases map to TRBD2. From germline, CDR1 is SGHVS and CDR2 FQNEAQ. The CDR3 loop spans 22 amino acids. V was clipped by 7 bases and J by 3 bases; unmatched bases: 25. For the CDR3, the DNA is TGTGCCAGCATCGCGCGGGACACGGCAAGAGCGGGACTAGCGGCGGACACCGGGGAGCTGTTTTTT. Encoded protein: CASIARDTARAGLAADTGELFF.

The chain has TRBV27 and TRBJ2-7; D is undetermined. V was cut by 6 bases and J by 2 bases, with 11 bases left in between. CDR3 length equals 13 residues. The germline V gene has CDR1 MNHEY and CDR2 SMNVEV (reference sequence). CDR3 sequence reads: CASSTLGPYEQYF. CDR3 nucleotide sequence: TGTGCCAGCAGCACACTTGGACCCTACGAGCAGTACTTC.

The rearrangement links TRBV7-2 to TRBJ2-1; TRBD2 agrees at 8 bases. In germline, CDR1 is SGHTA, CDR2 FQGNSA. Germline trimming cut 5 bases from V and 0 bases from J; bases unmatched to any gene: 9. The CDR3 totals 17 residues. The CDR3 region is CASSQKPSGPSYNEQFF. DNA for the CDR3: TGTGCCAGCAGCCAGAAACCTAGCGGGCCCTCCTACAATGAGCAGTTCTTC. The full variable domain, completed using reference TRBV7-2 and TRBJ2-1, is GAGVSQSPSNKVTEKGKDVELRCDPISGHTALYWYRQSLGQGLEFLIYFQGNSAPDKSGLPSDRFSAERTGGSVSTLTIQRTQQEDSAVYLCASSQKPSGPSYNEQFFGPGTRLTVL.

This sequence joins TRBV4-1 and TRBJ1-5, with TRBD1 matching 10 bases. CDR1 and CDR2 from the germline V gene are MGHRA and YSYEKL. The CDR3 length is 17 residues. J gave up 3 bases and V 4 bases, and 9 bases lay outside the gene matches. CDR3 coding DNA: TGCGCCAGCAGCCGCATCGGACAGGGGGGAAACAATCAGCCCCAGCATTTT. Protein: CASSRIGQGGNNQPQHF.

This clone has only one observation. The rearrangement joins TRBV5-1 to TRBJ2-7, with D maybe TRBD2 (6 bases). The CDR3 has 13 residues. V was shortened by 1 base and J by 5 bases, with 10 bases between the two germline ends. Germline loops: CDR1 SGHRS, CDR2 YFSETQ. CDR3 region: CASSLTWRDEQYF. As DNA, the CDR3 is TGCGCCAGCAGCTTGACCTGGAGGGACGAGCAGTACTTC.

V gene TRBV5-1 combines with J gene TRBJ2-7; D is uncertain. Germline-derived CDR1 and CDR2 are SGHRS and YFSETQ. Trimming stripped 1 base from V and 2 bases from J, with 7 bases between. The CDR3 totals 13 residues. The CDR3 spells CASSLPGAYEQYF. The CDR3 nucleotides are TGCGCCAGCAGCTTGCCAGGAGCCTACGAGCAGTACTTC.

In nucleotides, the CDR3 is TGTGCCAGCAGTGCCGAGGGGATGAACACTGAAGCTTTCTTT. Amino acids: CASSAEGMNTEAFF. The chain combines TRBV2 with TRBJ1-1, with TRBD1 as a possible D gene (5 bases). From germline, CDR1 is SNHLY and CDR2 FYNNEI. This CDR3 has 14 residues. Trimming shortened V by 4 bases and J by 0 bases, and 9 bases separated the two germline ends.

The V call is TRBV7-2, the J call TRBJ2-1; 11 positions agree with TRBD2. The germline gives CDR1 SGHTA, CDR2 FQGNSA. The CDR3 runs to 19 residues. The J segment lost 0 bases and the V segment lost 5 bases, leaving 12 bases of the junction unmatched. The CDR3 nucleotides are TGTGCCAGCAGCCCCCGTAGCGGGAGGGATTTGAGCTCCTACAATGAGCAGTTCTTC. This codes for CASSPRSGRDLSSYNEQFF.

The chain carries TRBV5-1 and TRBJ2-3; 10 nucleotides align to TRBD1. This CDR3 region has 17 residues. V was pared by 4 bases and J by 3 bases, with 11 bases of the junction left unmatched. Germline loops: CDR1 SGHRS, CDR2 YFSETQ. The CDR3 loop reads CASSVQTGGGSTDTQYF. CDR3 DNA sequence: TGCGCCAGCAGCGTCCAGACAGGGGGCGGGTCAACAGATACGCAGTATTTT.

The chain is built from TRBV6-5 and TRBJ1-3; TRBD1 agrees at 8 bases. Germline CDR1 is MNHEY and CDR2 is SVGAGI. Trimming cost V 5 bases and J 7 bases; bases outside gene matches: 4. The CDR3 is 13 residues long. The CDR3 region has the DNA TGTGCCAGCAGTCCAACAGGGGGGAACACCATATATTTT. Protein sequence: CASSPTGGNTIYF.

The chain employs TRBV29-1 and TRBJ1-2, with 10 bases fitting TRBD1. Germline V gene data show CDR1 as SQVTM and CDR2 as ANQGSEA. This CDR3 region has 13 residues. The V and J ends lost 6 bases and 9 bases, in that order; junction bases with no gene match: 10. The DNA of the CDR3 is TGCAGCGTGGGAGGGACAGGGGCTAGAAGCTACACCTTC. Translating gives CSVGGTGARSYTF.

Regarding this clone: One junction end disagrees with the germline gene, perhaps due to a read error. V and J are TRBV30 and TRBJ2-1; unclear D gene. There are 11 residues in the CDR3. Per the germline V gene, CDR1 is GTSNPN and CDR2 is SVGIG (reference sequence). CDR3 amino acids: CAWSVHPAQLF. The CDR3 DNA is TGTGCCTGGAGTGTACACCCCGCCCAGCTCTTC.

The CDR3 reads CASSETWDRGPNQPQHF. CDR3 nucleotides: TGCGCCAGCAGTGAGACGTGGGACAGGGGACCGAATCAGCCCCAGCATTTT. The chain couples TRBV10-2 to TRBJ1-5; 10 bases agree with TRBD1. Germline CDR1 reads WSHSY; CDR2 reads SAAADI. The CDR3 contains 17 residues. J lost 4 bases, V lost 2 bases, and 8 bases had no gene match.

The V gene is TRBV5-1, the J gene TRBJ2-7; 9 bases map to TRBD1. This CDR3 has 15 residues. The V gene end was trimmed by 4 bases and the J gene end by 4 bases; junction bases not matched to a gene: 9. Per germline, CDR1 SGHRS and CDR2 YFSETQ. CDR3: CASSRPGQGSYEQYF. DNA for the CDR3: TGCGCCAGCAGCCGTCCGGGACAGGGCTCTTACGAGCAGTACTTC.

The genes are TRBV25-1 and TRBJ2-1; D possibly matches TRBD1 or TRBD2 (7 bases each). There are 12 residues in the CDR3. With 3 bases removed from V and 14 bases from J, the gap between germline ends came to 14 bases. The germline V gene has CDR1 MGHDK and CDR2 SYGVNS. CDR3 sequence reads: CASSEAGDSEFF. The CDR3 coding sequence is TGTGCCAGCAGTGAGGCGGGGGACAGCGAGTTCTTC. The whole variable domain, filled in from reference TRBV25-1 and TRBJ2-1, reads EADIYQTPRYLVIGTGKKITLECSQTMGHDKMYWYQQDPGMELHLIHYSYGVNSTEKGDLSSESTVSRIRTEHFPLTLESARPSHTSQYLCASSEAGDSEFFGPGTRLTVL.